This T cell receptor (beta chain) derives from a study of vaccination and CD4 T cells after COVID-19. Findings of the study overall: Post-vaccination, and not before, a median roughly 86% of reactive clones appeared in convalescent patients.

The V gene lost 1 base and the J gene lost 7 bases, with 14 bases spanning the gap. The CDR3 is made up of 15 amino acids. Germline V CDR1 and CDR2: DFQATT, SNEGSKA (reference sequence). Treatment given: approximately nine-day PBMC culture with coronavirus spike peptide pools or control peptides (ViraFEST assay). According to the study, CD4+ T cells from the unexposed donor were gathered ahead of the COVID-19 pandemic (2011-2018). An Oncomine TCR Beta short-read assay was used to sequence the DNA from cultured CD4+ T cells. TCRdb passed the PCR reads through MiXCR, listing each CDR3 protein once. The data contain 8,500 to 9,000 distinct CDR3 sequences, about 50% of them singletons. About this clonotype itself: Its matching antigen is unknown.

The sequence was obtained from a human donor in good health. What was sequenced was CD4+ T cells from blood, cultured in vitro. The V gene is TRBV20-1, the J gene TRBJ1-6; no reliable D call. The CDR3 here is CSARGPEEGNSPLHF. Written as DNA, the CDR3 is TGCAGTGCTAGAGGTCCTGAGGAAGGCAATTCACCCCTCCACTTT.